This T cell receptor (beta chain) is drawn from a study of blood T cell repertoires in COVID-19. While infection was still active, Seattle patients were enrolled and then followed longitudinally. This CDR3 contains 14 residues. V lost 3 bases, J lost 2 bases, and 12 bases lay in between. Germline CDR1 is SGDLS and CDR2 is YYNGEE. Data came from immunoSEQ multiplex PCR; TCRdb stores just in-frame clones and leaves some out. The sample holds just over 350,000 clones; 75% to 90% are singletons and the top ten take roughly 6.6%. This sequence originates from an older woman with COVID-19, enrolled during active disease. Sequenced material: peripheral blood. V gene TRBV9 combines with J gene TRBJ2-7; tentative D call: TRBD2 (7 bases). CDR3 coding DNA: TGTGCCAGCAGCGGGGGGGGCAGCCCCTACGAGCAGTACTTC. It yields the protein CASSGGGSPYEQYF.